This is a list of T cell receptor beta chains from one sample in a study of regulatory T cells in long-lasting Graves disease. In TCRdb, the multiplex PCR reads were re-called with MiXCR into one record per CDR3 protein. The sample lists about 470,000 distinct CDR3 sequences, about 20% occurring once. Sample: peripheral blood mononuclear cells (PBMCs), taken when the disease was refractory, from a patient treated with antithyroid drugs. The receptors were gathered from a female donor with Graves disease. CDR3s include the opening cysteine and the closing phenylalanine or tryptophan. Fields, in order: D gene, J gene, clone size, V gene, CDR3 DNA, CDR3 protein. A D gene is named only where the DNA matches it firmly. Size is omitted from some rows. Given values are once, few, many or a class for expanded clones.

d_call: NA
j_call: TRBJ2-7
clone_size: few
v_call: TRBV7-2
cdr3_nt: TGTGCCAGCAGCCCACACCCGGGTCCCCCCTTCTACGAGCAGTACTTC
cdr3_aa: CASSPHPGPPFYEQYF

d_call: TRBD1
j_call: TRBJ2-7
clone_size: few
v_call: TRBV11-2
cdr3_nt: TGTGCCACCCAGCTGGGGGAGCCGACAGGGATTAGGGACGAGCAGTACTTC
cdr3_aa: CATQLGEPTGIRDEQYF

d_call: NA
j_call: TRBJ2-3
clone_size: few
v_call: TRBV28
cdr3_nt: TGTGCCAGCAGTTTATCTATAGATCTCACAGATACGCAGTATTTT
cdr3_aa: CASSLSIDLTDTQYF

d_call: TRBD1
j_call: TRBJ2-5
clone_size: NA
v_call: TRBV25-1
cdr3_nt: TGTGCCAGCAGTAATGACAGGGAGCAAGAGACCCAGTACTTC
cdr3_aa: CASSNDREQETQYF

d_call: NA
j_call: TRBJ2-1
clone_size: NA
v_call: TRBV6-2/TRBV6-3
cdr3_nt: TGTGCCAGCAGTCCAGACGAGGACAATGAGCAGTTCTTC
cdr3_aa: CASSPDEDNEQFF

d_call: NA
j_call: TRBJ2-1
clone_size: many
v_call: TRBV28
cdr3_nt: TGTGCCAGCAGTACGCCGGTGGGGGAGCAGTTCTTC
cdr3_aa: CASSTPVGEQFF

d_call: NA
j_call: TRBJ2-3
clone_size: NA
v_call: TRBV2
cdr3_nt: TGTGCCAGCAGTCCAACTTACCCCTCAGATACGCAGTATTTT
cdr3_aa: CASSPTYPSDTQYF

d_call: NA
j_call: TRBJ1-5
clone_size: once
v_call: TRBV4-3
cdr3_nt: TGCGCCAGCAGCCAAGATCCGGCGCAGGGGCACCAGCCCCAGCATTTT
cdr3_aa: CASSQDPAQGHQPQHF

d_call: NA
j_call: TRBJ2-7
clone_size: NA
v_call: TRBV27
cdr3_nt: TGTGCCAGCAGTCCGCGGACTACCTACGAGCAGTACTTC
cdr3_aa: CASSPRTTYEQYF

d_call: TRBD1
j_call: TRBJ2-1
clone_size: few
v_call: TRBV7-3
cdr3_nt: TGTGCCAGCAGCTCGACAGGGGGAGGTGAGCAGTTCTTC
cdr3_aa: CASSSTGGGEQFF

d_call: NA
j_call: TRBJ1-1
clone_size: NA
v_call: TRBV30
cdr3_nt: TGTGCCTGGAGTCCTCGACAGACTGAAGCTTTCTTT
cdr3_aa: CAWSPRQTEAFF

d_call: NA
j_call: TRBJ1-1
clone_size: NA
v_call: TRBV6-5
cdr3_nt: TGTGCCAGCAGTTACTCGGACCTCCCTCCTGAAGCTTTCTTT
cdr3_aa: CASSYSDLPPEAFF

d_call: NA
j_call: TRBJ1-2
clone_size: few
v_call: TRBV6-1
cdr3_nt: TGTGCCAGCAGCTCGGGTACGATAAACTATGGCTACACCTTC
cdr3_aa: CASSSGTINYGYTF

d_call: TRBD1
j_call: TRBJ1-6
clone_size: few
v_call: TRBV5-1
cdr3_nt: TGCGCCAGCAGAGGGACAGGGACATCACCCCTCCACTTT
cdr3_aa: CASRGTGTSPLHF

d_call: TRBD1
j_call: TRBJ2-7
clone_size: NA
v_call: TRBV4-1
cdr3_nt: TGCGCCAGCAGCCCCGGACAGGGAGCGGTCGGCTACGAGCAGTACTTC
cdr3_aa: CASSPGQGAVGYEQYF

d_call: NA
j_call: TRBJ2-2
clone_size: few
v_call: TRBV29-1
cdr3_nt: TGCAGCGCCCTCGTGGGGACCGGGGAGCTGTTTTTT
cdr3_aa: CSALVGTGELFF

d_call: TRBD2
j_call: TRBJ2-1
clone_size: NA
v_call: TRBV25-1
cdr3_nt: TGTGCCAGCAGTGAATTTGGGGCTAGCGGGAGAAGAGTAAATGAGCAGTTCTTC
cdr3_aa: CASSEFGASGRRVNEQFF

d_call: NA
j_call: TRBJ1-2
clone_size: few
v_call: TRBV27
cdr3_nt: TGTGCCAGCAGTTTACGGGGGCTGGCTCAGTCCGGCGACTATGGCTACACCTTC
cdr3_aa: CASSLRGLAQSGDYGYTF

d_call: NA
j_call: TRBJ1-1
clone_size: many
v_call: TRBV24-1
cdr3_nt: TGTGCCACCAGTAATGGTCGGAAGAACACTGAAGCTTTCTTT
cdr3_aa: CATSNGRKNTEAFF

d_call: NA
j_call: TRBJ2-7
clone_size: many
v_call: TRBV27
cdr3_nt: TGTGCCAGCAGTTATTCAGTTTCCTACGAGCAGTACTTC
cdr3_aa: CASSYSVSYEQYF

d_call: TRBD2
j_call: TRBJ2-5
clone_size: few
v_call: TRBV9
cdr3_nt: TGTGCCAGCAGCGGGCTGGGAGGGGATCCTAGAGAGACCCAGTACTTC
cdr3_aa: CASSGLGGDPRETQYF

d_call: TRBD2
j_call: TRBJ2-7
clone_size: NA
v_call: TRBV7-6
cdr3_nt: TGTGCCAGCAGCCCCGAGAGCGGGGTCTCCTACGAGCAGTACTTC
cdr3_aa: CASSPESGVSYEQYF

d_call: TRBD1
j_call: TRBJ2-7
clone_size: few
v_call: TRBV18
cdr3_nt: TGTGCCAGCTCTAGCCCCGACAGGGCCACCTACGAGCAGTACTTC
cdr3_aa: CASSSPDRATYEQYF

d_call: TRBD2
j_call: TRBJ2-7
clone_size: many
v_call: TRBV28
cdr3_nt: TGTGCCAGCAAAGACCTAGCGGGAGACTCCTACGAGCAGTACTTC
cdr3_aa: CASKDLAGDSYEQYF

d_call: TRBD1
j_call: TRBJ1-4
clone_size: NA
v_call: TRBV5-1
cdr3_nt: TGCGCCAGCAGCCCGGCAGGGACAGATGAAAAACTGTTTTTT
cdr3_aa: CASSPAGTDEKLFF

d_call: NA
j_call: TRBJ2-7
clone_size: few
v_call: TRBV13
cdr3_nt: TGTGCCAGCAGCTTGGAGTTCTACGAGCAGTACTTC
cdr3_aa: CASSLEFYEQYF

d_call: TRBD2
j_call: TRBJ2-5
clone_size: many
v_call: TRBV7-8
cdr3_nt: TGTGCCAGCAGCTCGGGACTAGCGGGAGGTTTCCAAGAGACCCAGTACTTC
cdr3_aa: CASSSGLAGGFQETQYF

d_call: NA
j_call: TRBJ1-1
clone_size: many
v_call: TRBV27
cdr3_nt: TGTGCCAGCAGTCCCCTCGGGGGAACTGAAGCTTTCTTT
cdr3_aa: CASSPLGGTEAFF

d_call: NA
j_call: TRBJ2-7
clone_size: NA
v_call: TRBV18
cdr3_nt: TGTGCCAGCTCACCACAAATCTACGAGCAGTACTTC
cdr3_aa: CASSPQIYEQYF

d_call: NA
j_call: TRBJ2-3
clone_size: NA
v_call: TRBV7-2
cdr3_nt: TGTGCCAGCAGGGGTTATTGGACAGATACGCAGTATTTT
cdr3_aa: CASRGYWTDTQYF

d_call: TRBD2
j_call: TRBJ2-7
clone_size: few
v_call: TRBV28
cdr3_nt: TGTGCCAGCAGTCCGGTAGCGGGAGCCCCGGGCGAGCAGTACTTC
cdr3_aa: CASSPVAGAPGEQYF

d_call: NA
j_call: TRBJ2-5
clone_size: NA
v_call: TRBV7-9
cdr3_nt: TGTGCCAGCAGGGGGTCCAGGGACCAAGAGACCCAGTACTTC
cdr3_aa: CASRGSRDQETQYF

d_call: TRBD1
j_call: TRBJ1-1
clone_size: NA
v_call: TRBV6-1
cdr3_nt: TGTGCCAGCAGCCAACAGGGGCGGGAAGGGACTGAAGCTTTCTTT
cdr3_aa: CASSQQGREGTEAFF

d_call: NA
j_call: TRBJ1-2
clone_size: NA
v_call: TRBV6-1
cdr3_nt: TGTGCCAGCAGTCGAAGCGGTGGCTACACCTTC
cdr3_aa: CASSRSGGYTF

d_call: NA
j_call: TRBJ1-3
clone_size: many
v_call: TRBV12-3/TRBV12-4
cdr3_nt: TGTGCCAGCAGTTTATCGGGCGTCTCTGGAAACACCATATATTTT
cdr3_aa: CASSLSGVSGNTIYF

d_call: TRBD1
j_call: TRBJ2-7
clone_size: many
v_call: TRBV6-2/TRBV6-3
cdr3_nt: TGTGCCAGCAGTTACAACGGACAGGGGTCCTACGAGCAGTACTTC
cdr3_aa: CASSYNGQGSYEQYF

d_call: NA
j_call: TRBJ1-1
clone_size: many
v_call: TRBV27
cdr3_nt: TGTGCCAGCATTCATGGGGTTGGAGAAGCTTTCTTT
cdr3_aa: CASIHGVGEAFF